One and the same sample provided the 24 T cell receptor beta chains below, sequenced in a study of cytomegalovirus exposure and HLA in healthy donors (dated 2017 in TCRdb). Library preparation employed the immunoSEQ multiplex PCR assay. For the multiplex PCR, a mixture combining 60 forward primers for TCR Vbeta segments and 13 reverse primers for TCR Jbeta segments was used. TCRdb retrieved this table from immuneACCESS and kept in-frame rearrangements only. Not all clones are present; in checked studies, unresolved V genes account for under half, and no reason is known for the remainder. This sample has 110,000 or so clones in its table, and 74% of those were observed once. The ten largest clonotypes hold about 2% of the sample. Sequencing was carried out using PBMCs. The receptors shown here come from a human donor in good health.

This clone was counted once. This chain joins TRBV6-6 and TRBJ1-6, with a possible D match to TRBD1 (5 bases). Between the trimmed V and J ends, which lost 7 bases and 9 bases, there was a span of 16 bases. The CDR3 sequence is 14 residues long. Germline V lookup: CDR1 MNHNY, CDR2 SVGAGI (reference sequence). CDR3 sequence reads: CASNPQGAGSPLHF. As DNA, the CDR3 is TGTGCCAGCAACCCTCAGGGAGCGGGTTCACCCCTCCACTTT.

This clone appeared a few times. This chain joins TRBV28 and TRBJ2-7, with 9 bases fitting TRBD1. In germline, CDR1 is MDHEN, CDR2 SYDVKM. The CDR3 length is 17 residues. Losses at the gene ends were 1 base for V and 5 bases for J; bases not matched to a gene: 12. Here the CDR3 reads CASSLSHTTGGIDEQYF. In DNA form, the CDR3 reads TGTGCCAGCAGTTTATCCCACACCACAGGGGGCATCGACGAGCAGTACTTC.

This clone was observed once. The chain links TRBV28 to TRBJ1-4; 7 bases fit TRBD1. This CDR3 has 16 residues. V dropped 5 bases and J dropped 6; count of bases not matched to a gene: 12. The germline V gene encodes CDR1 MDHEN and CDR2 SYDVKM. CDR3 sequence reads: CASSPAEQGRYEKLFF. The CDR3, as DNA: TGTGCCAGCAGTCCCGCCGAACAGGGGCGATATGAAAAACTGTTTTTT. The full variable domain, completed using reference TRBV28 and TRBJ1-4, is DVKVTQSSRYLVKRTGEKVFLECVQDMDHENMFWYRQDPGLGLRLIYFSYDVKMKEKGDIPEGYSVSREKKERFSLILESASTNQTSMYLCASSPAEQGRYEKLFFGSGTQLSVL.

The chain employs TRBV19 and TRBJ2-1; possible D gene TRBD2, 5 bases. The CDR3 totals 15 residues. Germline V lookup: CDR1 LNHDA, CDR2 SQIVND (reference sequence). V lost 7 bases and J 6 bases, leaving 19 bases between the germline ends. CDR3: CASTRILGESNEQFF. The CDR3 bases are TGTGCCAGTACCCGCATTCTCGGGGAAAGCAATGAGCAGTTCTTC.

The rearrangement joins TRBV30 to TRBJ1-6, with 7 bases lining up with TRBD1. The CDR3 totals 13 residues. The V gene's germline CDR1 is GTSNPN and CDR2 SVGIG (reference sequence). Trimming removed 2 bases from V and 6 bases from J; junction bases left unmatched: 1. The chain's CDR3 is CAWSRQGNSPLHF. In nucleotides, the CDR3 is TGTGCCTGGAGTAGACAGGGTAATTCACCCCTCCACTTT.

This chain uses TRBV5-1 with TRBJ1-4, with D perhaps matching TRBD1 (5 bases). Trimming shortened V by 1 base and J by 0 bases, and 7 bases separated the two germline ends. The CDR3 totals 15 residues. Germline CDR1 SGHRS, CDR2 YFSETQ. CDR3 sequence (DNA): TGCGCCAGCAGCTTGCAGGGCTCAACTAATGAAAAACTGTTTTTT. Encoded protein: CASSLQGSTNEKLFF.

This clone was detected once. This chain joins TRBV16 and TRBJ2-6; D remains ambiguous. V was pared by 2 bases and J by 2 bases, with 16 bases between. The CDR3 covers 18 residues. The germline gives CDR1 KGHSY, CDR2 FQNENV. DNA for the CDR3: TGTGCCAGCAGCCAAAGCCCCCCGGTAACGGCTGGGGCCAACGTCCTGACTTTC. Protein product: CASSQSPPVTAGANVLTF.

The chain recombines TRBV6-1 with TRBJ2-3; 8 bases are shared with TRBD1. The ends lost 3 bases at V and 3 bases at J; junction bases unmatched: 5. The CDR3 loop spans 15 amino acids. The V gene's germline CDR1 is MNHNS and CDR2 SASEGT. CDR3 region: CASSDRTGTTDTQYF. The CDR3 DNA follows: TGTGCCAGCAGTGACCGGACAGGGACAACAGATACGCAGTATTTT.

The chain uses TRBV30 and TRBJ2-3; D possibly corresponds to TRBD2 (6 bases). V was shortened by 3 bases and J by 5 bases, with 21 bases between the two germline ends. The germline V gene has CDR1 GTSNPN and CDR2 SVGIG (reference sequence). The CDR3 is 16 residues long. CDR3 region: CAWSPLRDLRGDTQYF. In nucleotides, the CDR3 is TGTGCCTGGAGCCCATTGCGGGACCTCCGGGGAGATACGCAGTATTTT.

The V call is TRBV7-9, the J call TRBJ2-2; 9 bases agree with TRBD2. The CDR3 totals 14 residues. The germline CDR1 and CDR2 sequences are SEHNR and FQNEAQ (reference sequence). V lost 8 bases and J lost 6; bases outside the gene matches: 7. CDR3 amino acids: CASAAGGWAGELFF. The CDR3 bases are TGTGCCAGCGCGGCGGGAGGGTGGGCCGGGGAGCTGTTTTTT.

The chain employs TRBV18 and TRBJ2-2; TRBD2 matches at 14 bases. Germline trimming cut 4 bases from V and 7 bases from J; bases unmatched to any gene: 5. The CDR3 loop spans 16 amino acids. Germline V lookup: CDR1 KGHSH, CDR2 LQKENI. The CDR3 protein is CASSRGLAGASGELFF. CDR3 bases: TGTGCCAGCTCACGGGGACTAGCGGGAGCCAGCGGGGAGCTGTTTTTT.

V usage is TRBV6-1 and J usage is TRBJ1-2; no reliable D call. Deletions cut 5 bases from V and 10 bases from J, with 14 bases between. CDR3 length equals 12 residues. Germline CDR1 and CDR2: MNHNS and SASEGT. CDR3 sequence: CASSLLLGDYTF. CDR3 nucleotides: TGTGCCAGCAGTCTTTTATTGGGAGACTACACCTTC.

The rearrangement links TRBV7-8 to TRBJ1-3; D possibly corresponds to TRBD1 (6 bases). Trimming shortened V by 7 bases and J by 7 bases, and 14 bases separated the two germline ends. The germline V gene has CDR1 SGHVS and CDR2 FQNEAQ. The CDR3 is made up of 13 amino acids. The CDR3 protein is CASTLGGENTIYF. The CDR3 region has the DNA TGTGCCAGCACCCTAGGGGGGGAGAACACCATATATTTT.

The CDR3 reads CASSVDGVGNTDTQYF. DNA for the CDR3: TGTGCCAGCAGCGTAGACGGGGTGGGGAACACAGATACGCAGTATTTT. The rearrangement links TRBV9 to TRBJ2-3; maybe TRBD2 (5 bases). The CDR3 consists of 16 residues. CDR1 is SGDLS, CDR2 YYNGEE, per germline. V was shortened by 0 bases and J by 2 bases, with 13 bases between the two germline ends.

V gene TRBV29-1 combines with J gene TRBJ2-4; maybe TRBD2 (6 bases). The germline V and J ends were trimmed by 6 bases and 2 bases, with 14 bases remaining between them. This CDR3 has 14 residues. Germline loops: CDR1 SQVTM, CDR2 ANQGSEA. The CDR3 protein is CSVLAEVSKNIQYF. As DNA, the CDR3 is TGCAGCGTACTAGCTGAGGTGTCCAAAAACATTCAGTACTTC.

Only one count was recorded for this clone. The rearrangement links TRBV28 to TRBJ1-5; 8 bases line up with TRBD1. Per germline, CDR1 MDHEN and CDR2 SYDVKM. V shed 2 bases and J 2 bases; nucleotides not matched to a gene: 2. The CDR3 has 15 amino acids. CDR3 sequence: CASSLRGQGNQPQHF. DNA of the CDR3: TGTGCCAGCAGTTTAAGGGGACAGGGCAATCAGCCCCAGCATTTT.

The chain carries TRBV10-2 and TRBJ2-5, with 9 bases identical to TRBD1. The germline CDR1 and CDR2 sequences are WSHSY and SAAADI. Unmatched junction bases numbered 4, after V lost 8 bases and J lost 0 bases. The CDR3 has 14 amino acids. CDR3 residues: CASGDRAHQETQYF. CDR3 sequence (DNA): TGCGCCAGCGGGGACAGGGCCCACCAAGAGACCCAGTACTTC.

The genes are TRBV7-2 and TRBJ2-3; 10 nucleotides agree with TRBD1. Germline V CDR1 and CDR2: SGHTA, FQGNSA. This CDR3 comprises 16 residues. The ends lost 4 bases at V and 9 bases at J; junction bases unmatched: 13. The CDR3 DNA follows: TGTGCCAGCAGCTCCCTCGACAGGGGGCGTCCCGCGACGCAGTATTTT. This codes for CASSSLDRGRPATQYF.

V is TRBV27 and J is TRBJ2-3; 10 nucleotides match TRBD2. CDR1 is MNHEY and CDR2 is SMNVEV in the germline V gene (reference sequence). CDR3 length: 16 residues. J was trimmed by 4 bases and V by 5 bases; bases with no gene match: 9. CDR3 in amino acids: CASSTPTSGIADTQYF. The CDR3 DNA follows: TGTGCCAGCAGTACCCCTACTAGCGGGATTGCAGATACGCAGTATTTT.

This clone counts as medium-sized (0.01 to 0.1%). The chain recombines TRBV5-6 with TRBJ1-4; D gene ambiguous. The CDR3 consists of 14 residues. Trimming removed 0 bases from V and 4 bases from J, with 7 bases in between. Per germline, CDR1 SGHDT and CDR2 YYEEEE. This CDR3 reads CASSLEQNNEKLFF. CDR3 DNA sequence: TGTGCCAGCAGCTTGGAACAGAATAATGAAAAACTGTTTTTT.

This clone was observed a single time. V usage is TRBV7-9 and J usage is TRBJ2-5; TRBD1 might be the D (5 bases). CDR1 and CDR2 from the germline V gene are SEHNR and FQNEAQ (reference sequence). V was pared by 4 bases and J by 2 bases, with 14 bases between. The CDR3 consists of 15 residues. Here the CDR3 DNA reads TGTGCCAGCAGCTACCTACAACGACAGCAAGAGACCCAGTACTTC. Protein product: CASSYLQRQQETQYF.

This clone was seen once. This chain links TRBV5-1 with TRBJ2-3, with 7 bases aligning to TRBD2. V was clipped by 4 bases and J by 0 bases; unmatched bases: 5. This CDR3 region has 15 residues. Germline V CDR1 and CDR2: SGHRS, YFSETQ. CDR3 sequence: CASSPGGGSTDTQYF. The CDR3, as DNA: TGCGCCAGCAGCCCTGGGGGGGGTAGCACAGATACGCAGTATTTT.

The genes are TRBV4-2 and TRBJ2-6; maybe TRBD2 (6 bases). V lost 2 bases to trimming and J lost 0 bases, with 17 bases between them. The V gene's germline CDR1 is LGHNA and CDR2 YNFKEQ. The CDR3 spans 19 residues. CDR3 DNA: TGTGCCAGCAGCCAAATGGAGGGTGCGGGCCTCTCTGGGGCCAACGTCCTGACTTTC. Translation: CASSQMEGAGLSGANVLTF.

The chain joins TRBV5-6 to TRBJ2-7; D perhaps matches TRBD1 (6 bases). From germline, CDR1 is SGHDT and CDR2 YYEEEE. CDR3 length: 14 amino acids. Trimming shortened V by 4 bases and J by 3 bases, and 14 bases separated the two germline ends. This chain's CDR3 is CASSRRTAYYEQYF. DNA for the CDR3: TGTGCCAGCAGCCGCAGGACAGCCTACTACGAGCAGTACTTC.